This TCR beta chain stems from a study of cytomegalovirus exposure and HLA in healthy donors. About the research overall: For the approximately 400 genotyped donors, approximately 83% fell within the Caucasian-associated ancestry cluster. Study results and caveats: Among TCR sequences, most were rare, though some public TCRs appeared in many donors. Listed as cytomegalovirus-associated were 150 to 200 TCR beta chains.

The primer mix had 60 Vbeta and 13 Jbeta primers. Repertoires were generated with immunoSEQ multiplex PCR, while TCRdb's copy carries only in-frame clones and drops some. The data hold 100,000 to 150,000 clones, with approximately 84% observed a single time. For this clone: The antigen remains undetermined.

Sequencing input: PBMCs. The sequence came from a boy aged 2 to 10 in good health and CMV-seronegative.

Here the CDR3 DNA reads TGTGCCAGCAGTTCCGACAATGAGCAGTTCTTC. This gives the protein CASSSDNEQFF. V gene TRBV2 combines with J gene TRBJ2-1; D remains ambiguous. V dropped 5 bases and J dropped 5 bases, with 4 bases sitting between them. Germline V gives CDR1 SNHLY, CDR2 FYNNEI. This CDR3 is built from 11 residues.